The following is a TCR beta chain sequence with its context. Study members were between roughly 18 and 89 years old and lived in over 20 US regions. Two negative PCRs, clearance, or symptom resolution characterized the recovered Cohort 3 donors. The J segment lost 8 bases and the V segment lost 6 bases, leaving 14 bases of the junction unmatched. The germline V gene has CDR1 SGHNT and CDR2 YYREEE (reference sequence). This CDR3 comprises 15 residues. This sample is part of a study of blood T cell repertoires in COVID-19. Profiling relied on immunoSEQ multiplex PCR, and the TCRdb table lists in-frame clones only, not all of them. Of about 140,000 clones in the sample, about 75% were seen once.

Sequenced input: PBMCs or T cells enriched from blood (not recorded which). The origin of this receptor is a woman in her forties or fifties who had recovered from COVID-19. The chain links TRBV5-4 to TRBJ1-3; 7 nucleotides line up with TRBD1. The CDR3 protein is CASTPSRGPSDTIYF. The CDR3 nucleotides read TGTGCCAGCACCCCCTCAAGGGGGCCCTCGGACACCATATATTTT.